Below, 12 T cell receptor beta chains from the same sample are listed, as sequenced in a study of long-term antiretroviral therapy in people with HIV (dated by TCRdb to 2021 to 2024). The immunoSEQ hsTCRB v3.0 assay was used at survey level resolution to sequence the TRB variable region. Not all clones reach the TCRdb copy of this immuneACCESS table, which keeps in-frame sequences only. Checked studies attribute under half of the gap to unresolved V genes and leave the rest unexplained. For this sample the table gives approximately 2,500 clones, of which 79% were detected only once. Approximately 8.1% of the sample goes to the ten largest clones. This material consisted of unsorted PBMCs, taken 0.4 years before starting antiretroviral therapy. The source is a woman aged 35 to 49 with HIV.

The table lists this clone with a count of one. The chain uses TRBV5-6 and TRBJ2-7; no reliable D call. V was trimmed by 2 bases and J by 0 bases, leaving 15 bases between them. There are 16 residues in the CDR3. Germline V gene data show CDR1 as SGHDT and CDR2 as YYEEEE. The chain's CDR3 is CASSFEGNGDSYEQYF. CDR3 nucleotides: TGTGCCAGCAGCTTCGAAGGCAACGGCGACTCCTACGAGCAGTACTTC. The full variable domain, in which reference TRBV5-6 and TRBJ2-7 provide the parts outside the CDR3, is DAGVTQSPTHLIKTRGQQVTLRCSPKSGHDTVSWYQQALGQGPQFIFQYYEEEERQRGNFPDRFSGHQFPNYSSELNVNALLLGDSALYLCASSFEGNGDSYEQYFGPGTRLTVT.

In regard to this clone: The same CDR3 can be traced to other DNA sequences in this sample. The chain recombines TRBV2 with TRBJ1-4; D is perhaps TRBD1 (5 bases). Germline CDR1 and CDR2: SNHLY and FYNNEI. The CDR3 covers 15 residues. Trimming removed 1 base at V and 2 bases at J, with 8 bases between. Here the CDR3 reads CASSEGGRTNEKLFF. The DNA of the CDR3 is TGTGCCAGCAGTGAAGGGGGGAGGACTAATGAAAAACTGTTTTTT.

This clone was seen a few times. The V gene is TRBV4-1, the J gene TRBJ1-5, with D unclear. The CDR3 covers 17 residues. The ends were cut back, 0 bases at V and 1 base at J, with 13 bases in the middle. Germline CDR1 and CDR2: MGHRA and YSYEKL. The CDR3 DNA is TGCGCCAGCAGCCAAGATTCGAGGGAATGGAGCAATCAGCCCCAGCATTTT. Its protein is CASSQDSREWSNQPQHF.

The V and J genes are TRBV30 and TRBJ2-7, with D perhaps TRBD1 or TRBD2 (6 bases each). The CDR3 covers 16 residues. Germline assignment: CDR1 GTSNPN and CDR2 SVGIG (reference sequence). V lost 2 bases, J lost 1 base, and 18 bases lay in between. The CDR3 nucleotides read TGTGCCTGGAGTCCACCCGGGGGCCTGATATCCTACGAGCAGTACTTC. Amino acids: CAWSPPGGLISYEQYF.

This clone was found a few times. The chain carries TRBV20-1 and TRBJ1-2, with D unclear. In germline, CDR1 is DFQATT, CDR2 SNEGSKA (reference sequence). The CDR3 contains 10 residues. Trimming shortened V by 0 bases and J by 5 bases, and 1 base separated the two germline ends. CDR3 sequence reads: CSAREYGYTF. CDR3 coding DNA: TGCAGTGCTAGAGAGTATGGCTACACCTTC.

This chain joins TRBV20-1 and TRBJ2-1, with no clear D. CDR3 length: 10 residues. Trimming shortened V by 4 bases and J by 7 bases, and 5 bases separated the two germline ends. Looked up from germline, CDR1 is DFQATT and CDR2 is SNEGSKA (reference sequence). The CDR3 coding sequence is TGCAGTGCTATGCGTAATGAGCAGTTCTTC. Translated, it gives CSAMRNEQFF.

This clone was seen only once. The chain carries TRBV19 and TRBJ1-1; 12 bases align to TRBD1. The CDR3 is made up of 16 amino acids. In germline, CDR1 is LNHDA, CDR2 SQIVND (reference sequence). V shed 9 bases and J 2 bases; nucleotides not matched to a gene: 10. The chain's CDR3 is CASRNGDRGHNTEAFF. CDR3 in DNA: TGTGCCAGCAGAAATGGGGACAGGGGGCATAACACTGAAGCTTTCTTT.

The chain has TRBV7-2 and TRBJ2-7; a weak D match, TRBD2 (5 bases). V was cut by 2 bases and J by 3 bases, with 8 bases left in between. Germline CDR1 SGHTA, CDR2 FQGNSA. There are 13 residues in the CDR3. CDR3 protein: CASSLRESYEQYF. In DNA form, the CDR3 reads TGTGCCAGCAGCTTAAGGGAGAGCTACGAGCAGTACTTC.

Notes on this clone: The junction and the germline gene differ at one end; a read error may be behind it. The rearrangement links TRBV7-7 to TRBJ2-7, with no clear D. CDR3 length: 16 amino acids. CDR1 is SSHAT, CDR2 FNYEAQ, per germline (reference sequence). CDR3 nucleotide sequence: TGTGCTAGCAGCTTAGGAGACCCCGCGTCCTCCTACGAGCAGTACTTC. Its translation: CASSLGDPASSYEQYF.

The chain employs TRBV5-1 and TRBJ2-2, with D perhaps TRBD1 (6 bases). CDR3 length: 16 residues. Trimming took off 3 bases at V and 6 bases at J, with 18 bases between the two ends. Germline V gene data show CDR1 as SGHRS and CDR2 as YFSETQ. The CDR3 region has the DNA TGCGCCAGCAGCTCGGAGCACAGGGTGGGGGCCGGGGAGCTGTTTTTT. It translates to CASSSEHRVGAGELFF.

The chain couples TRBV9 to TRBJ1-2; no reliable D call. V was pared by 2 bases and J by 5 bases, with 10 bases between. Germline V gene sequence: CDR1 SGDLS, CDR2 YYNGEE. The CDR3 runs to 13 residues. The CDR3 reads CASSVGVEYGYTF. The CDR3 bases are TGTGCCAGCAGCGTCGGGGTTGAGTATGGCTACACCTTC.

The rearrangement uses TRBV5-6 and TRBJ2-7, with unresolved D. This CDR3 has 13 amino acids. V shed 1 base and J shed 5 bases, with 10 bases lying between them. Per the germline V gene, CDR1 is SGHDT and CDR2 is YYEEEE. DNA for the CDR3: TGTGCCAGCAGCTTGATTAGGGTCCACGAGCAGTACTTC. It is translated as CASSLIRVHEQYF.